This T cell receptor (beta chain) derives from a study of T-cell reconstitution after alpha-beta-depleted transplantation in children. Preparation of the TCRbeta library was carried out with unique molecular identifiers. From the PCR reads, TCRdb called clonotypes with MiXCR, one entry per CDR3 protein. The sample includes roughly 610,000 distinct CDR3 sequences, 10% to 13% of them seen just once. The junction had 10 bases not matched to a gene; V was cut back by 4 bases and J by 6 bases. This CDR3 comprises 15 residues. Per the germline V gene, CDR1 is SGHVS and CDR2 is FQNEAQ. This clonotype was observed a handful of times.

This sequence originates from a human donor who donated a stem cell graft to a child with acute myeloid leukemia. Sequenced material: PBMCs from the stem cell graft donor, taken from the stem cell graft. This chain uses TRBV7-8 with TRBJ1-1; 8 bases align to TRBD1. The chain's CDR3 is CASSSPTGEAPEAFF. The CDR3 coding sequence is TGTGCCAGCAGCTCCCCGACAGGGGAGGCGCCTGAAGCTTTCTTT. The variable domain in full, completed from reference TRBV7-8 and TRBJ1-1, reads GAGVSQSPRYKVAKRGQDVALRCDPISGHVSLFWYQQALGQGPEFLTYFQNEAQLDKSGLPSDRFFAERPEGSVSTLKIQRTQQEDSAVYLCASSSPTGEAPEAFFGQGTRLTVV.